These 14 T cell receptor beta chains came from one sample sequenced in a study of blood T cells in healthy people across ages. The use of a sample-barcoded 5' primer and a J-beta primer mix characterized a second PCR of roughly 7 to 11 cycles. TCRdb recomputed calls from the 5' RACE reads with MiXCR, one row per CDR3 protein. The data hold more than 1,400,000 distinct CDR3 sequences, with approximately 38% observed a single time. The specimen sequenced was blood. Receptor source: a woman aged 18-29 years in good health.

This sequence joins TRBV27 and TRBJ2-7, with 8 bases aligning to TRBD2. The CDR3 extends over 14 amino acids. Germline V gene lookup returns CDR1 MNHEY and CDR2 SMNVEV (reference sequence). The ends lost 7 bases at V and 3 bases at J; junction bases unmatched: 8. In DNA form, the CDR3 reads TGTGCCAGCATCGGCGGGGGGCCCTACTACGAGCAGTACTTC. Translating gives CASIGGGPYYEQYF.

This rearrangement joins TRBV20-1 to TRBJ2-5; 12 positions match TRBD1. CDR3 length: 16 amino acids. Germline CDR1 DFQATT, CDR2 SNEGSKA (reference sequence). The V gene end was trimmed by 5 bases and the J gene end by 5 bases; junction bases not matched to a gene: 12. CDR3 bases: TGCAGTGCTGCTCCCGGGACAGGGGGCGCATGGGAGACCCAGTACTTC. Translated: CSAAPGTGGAWETQYF.

The chain employs TRBV7-3 and TRBJ1-1, with a possible D match to TRBD1 (5 bases). CDR3 length: 14 residues. With 4 bases removed from V and 8 bases from J, the gap between germline ends came to 17 bases. Germline CDR1 reads SGHTA; CDR2 reads FQGTGA. The DNA of the CDR3 is TGTGCCAGCAGCTCCCCCCGGGGACGACCCGAAGCTTTCTTT. Translating gives CASSSPRGRPEAFF. The entire variable domain, with the rest obtained from reference TRBV7-3 and TRBJ1-1, is as follows: GAGVSQTPSNKVTEKGKYVELRCDPISGHTALYWYRQSLGQGPEFLIYFQGTGAADDSGLPNDRFFAVRPEGSVSTLKIQRTERGDSAVYLCASSSPRGRPEAFFGQGTRLTVV.

V is TRBV4-2 and J is TRBJ2-7; TRBD2 is a possible D gene (6 bases). With 1 base removed from V and 3 bases from J, the gap between germline ends came to 10 bases. Per the germline V gene, CDR1 is LGHNA and CDR2 is YNFKEQ. The CDR3 sequence is 14 residues long. In DNA form, the CDR3 reads TGTGCCAGCAGCCAAGCAGAGACTAGCTACGAGCAGTACTTC. It encodes CASSQAETSYEQYF.

The chain recombines TRBV19 with TRBJ1-5; 10 positions match TRBD1. The germline gives CDR1 LNHDA, CDR2 SQIVND (reference sequence). Trimming at V came to 1 base and at J to 7 bases, leaving 7 bases not matched to a gene. This CDR3 has 16 amino acids. The CDR3 nucleotides are TGTGCCAGTAGTATAGGGGACAGGGGCGCGGGGCAGCCCCAGCATTTT. Encoded protein: CASSIGDRGAGQPQHF.

This clonotype was recorded many times. CDR3 in amino acids: CASSLAPVGLDTQYF. The CDR3 nucleotides read TGTGCCAGCAGCTTAGCGCCGGTGGGATTGGATACGCAGTATTTT. V is TRBV7-2 and J is TRBJ2-3; D remains ambiguous. This CDR3 is 15 amino acids long. V was cut by 0 bases and J by 6 bases, with 13 bases left in between. Germline assignment: CDR1 SGHTA and CDR2 FQGNSA.

The table lists this clonotype with a few counts. The CDR3 DNA follows: TGTGCCAGCAGTGAAGAGGGGGCCTTGGGCTACACCTTC. Protein sequence: CASSEEGALGYTF. This chain joins TRBV2 and TRBJ1-2, with TRBD1 identical over 7 bases. Trimming took 1 base from V and 8 from J; bases not matched to a gene: 4. The germline V gene encodes CDR1 SNHLY and CDR2 FYNNEI. This CDR3 contains 13 residues.

The chain links TRBV20-1 to TRBJ2-7, with unresolved D. The ends were cut back, 0 bases at V and 7 bases at J, with 10 bases in the middle. CDR3 length: 12 amino acids. Germline V gene lookup returns CDR1 DFQATT and CDR2 SNEGSKA (reference sequence). The CDR3 DNA follows: TGCAGTGCTAGAGAGGGCCTGCGGGAGCAGTACTTC. As protein: CSAREGLREQYF.

This rearrangement joins TRBV27 to TRBJ1-4; TRBD1 agrees at 9 bases. This CDR3 is built from 16 residues. Germline CDR1 reads MNHEY; CDR2 reads SMNVEV (reference sequence). J gave up 8 bases and V 5 bases, and 12 bases lay outside the gene matches. This CDR3 is CASSPIQGARREKLFF. The CDR3 DNA reads as TGTGCCAGCAGTCCTATACAGGGGGCTAGGAGGGAAAAACTGTTTTTT.

CDR3 in amino acids: CASSLGGGSTTGELFF. CDR3 coding DNA: TGTGCCAGCAGCTTGGGTGGTGGGTCGACCACCGGGGAGCTGTTTTTT. The V and J genes are TRBV7-6 and TRBJ2-2; D is uncertain. Germline assignment: CDR1 SGHVS and CDR2 FNYEAQ. This CDR3 region has 16 residues. Trimming stripped 3 bases from V and 4 bases from J, with 15 bases between.

This sequence joins TRBV13 and TRBJ2-7; 9 nucleotides align to TRBD2. The CDR3 consists of 16 residues. V trimming: 1 base; J trimming: 5 bases; junction bases outside the gene matches: 9. Germline CDR1 PRHDT, CDR2 FYEKMQ (reference sequence). CDR3 DNA: TGTGCCAGCAGCTTAGATGCGTCTAGCGGGGCACACGAGCAGTACTTC. It codes for CASSLDASSGAHEQYF. The full variable domain, with the rest looked up from reference TRBV13 and TRBJ2-7, is AAGVIQSPRHLIKEKRETATLKCYPIPRHDTVYWYQQGPGQDPQFLISFYEKMQSDKGSIPDRFSAQQFSDYHSELNMSSLELGDSALYFCASSLDASSGAHEQYFGPGTRLTVT.

This chain joins TRBV27 and TRBJ2-1; D ambiguous. CDR1 and CDR2 from the germline V gene are MNHEY and SMNVEV (reference sequence). Trimming shortened V by 10 bases and J by 0 bases, and 10 bases separated the two germline ends. The CDR3 has 13 residues. The CDR3 bases are TGTGCCACTTCTCTGAGCTCCTACAATGAGCAGTTCTTC. It encodes CATSLSSYNEQFF.

This clonotype was detected only a few times. The chain employs TRBV7-2 and TRBJ2-7; TRBD2 might be the D (6 bases). The CDR3 spans 15 residues. V was clipped by 1 base and J by 5 bases, with 15 bases between them. Germline V gene data show CDR1 as SGHTA and CDR2 as FQGNSA. The CDR3 nucleotides read TGTGCCAGCAGCTTAGTTCCCACTAGCTTGAACGAGCAGTACTTC. Translation gives CASSLVPTSLNEQYF.

V usage is TRBV12-3 or TRBV12-4 and J usage is TRBJ1-5; the D is unclear. Trimming stripped 6 bases from V and 11 bases from J, with 14 bases between. The CDR3 extends over 12 amino acids. As DNA, the CDR3 is TGTGCCAGCAGCGGAGCATCTAAGGCCCAGCATTTT. Translation gives CASSGASKAQHF.